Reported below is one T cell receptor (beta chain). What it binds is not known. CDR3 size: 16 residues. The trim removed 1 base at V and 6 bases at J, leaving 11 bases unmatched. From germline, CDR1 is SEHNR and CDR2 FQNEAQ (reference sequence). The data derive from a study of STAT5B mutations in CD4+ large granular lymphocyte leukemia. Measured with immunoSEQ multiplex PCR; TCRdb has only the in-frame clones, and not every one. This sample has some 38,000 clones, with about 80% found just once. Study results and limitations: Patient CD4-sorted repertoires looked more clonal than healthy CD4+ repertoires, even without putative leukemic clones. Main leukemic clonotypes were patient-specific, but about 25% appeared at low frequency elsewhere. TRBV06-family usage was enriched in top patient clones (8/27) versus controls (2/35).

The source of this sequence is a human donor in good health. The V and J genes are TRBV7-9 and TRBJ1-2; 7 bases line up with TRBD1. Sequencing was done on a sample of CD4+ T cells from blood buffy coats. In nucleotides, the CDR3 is TGTGCCAGCAGCTTAGAGGCGGCGGCAGGGGGACATGGCTACACCTTC. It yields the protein CASSLEAAAGGHGYTF. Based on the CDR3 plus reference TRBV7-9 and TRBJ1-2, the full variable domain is DTGVSQNPRHKITKRGQNVTFRCDPISEHNRLYWYRQTLGQGPEFLTYFQNEAQLEKSRLLSDRFSAERPKGSFSTLEIQRTEQGDSAMYLCASSLEAAAGGHGYTFGSGTRLTVV.